The 30 T cell receptor beta chains reported below all come from one sample, sequenced in a study of cytomegalovirus exposure and HLA in healthy donors. Vbeta (60) and Jbeta (13) primers were used in the PCR. Profiled with immunoSEQ multiplex PCR; TCRdb holds only in-frame clones, not every one. The profile shows some 150,000 clones, 65% to 90% of them singletons. Specimen: PBMCs. These receptors all come from a woman aged 50 to 65 in good health and CMV-seropositive.

The chain joins TRBV7-9 to TRBJ2-3; 10 bases map to TRBD2. V lost 10 bases to trimming and J lost 4 bases; unmatched junction nucleotides: 5. The CDR3 covers 13 residues. From germline, CDR1 is SEHNR and CDR2 FQNEAQ (reference sequence). CDR3 amino acids: CATAGGLADTQYF. The DNA of the CDR3 is TGTGCCACAGCGGGGGGGCTCGCAGATACGCAGTATTTT.

The gene calls are TRBV29-1 and TRBJ2-1, with TRBD2 matching 11 bases. CDR1 and CDR2 (germline): SQVTM, ANQGSEA. The CDR3 length is 13 residues. After removal of 4 bases from V and 9 bases from J, the junction contained 5 bases not matched to a gene. In nucleotides, the CDR3 is TGCAGCGTTGTAGCGGGGGGGCGTAGTGAGCAGTTCTTC. The encoded protein is CSVVAGGRSEQFF.

The chain has TRBV5-1 and TRBJ2-7; maybe TRBD1 (6 bases). The V and J ends lost 3 bases and 3 bases respectively, with 13 bases between them. The CDR3 is made up of 14 amino acids. Germline V lookup: CDR1 SGHRS, CDR2 YFSETQ. The CDR3 loop is CASSSEGQYYEQYF. CDR3 coding DNA: TGCGCCAGCAGCTCCGAAGGACAGTACTACGAGCAGTACTTC. The whole variable domain, filled in from reference TRBV5-1 and TRBJ2-7, reads KAGVTQTPRYLIKTRGQQVTLSCSPISGHRSVSWYQQTPGQGLQFLFEYFSETQRNKGNFPGRFSGRQFSNSRSEMNVSTLELGDSALYLCASSSEGQYYEQYFGPGTRLTVT.

This chain uses TRBV6-6 with TRBJ2-7, with TRBD1 matching over 8 bases. Germline V gene data show CDR1 as MNHNY and CDR2 as SVGAGI (reference sequence). CDR3 length: 14 residues. The V segment lost 5 bases and the J segment 6 bases; nucleotides outside the gene matches: 9. The CDR3 sequence is CASSRSAGGREQYF. The CDR3 DNA sequence: TGTGCCAGCAGTAGGTCGGCAGGGGGCCGCGAGCAGTACTTC.

The J gene is TRBJ2-1, the V gene TRBV13, with a weak D call TRBD1 (6 bases). The ends were cut back, 4 bases at V and 6 bases at J, with 10 bases in the middle. The V gene's germline CDR1 is PRHDT and CDR2 FYEKMQ (reference sequence). This CDR3 region has 13 residues. CDR3 amino acids: CASSSDSGNEQFF. The DNA of the CDR3 is TGTGCCAGCAGCTCGGACAGTGGCAATGAGCAGTTCTTC.

A few counts support this clone. V is TRBV5-1 and J is TRBJ1-4; D is unclear. Trimming removed 4 bases from V and 0 bases from J, with 10 bases in between. CDR1 and CDR2 (germline): SGHRS, YFSETQ. The length of the CDR3 is 15 residues. For the CDR3, the DNA is TGCGCCAGCAGCCTGGGCCGGGCAACTAATGAAAAACTGTTTTTT. Translation: CASSLGRATNEKLFF.

A remark on this clone: The germline gene is not matched at one end of the junction; a read error may be the cause. The CDR3: CSVVGGSF. As DNA, the CDR3 is TGCAGCGTTGTCGGGGGGAGTTTT. This chain uses TRBV29-1 with TRBJ2-3; 7 bases are shared with TRBD2. Germline V gene lookup returns CDR1 SQVTM and CDR2 ANQGSEA. There are 8 residues in the CDR3.

This clone was counted between two and nine times. The chain carries TRBV5-4 and TRBJ1-2, with 7 nucleotides matching TRBD1. The J segment lost 0 bases and the V segment lost 4 bases, leaving 21 bases of the junction unmatched. The CDR3 has 20 residues. Germline-derived CDR1 and CDR2 are SGHNT and YYREEE (reference sequence). Here the CDR3 reads CASSPVFHLNRDRSNYGYTF. The DNA of the CDR3 is TGTGCCAGCAGCCCTGTGTTCCACCTTAACCGGGACAGATCTAACTATGGCTACACCTTC.

The chain recombines TRBV4-3 with TRBJ2-1; weak D call: TRBD2 (5 bases). Germline V gives CDR1 LGHNA, CDR2 YSLEER. V lost 6 bases to trimming and J lost 1 base, with 13 bases between them. CDR3 size: 15 residues. Here the CDR3 reads CASRPSRTSYNEQFF. The CDR3 DNA reads TGCGCCAGCAGACCAAGTCGGACTTCCTACAATGAGCAGTTCTTC.

The chain links TRBV5-8 to TRBJ2-2; 7 bases line up with TRBD1. In germline, CDR1 is SGHTS, CDR2 YDEGEE. V gave up 0 bases and J gave up 6 bases; unmatched junction bases: 5. This CDR3 region has 15 residues. The CDR3 loop is CASSLGQGSSGELFF. Here the CDR3 DNA reads TGTGCCAGCAGCTTGGGACAGGGTAGTTCCGGGGAGCTGTTTTTT.

The chain is built from TRBV19 and TRBJ2-6; D may be TRBD1 (7 bases). Germline CDR1 and CDR2: LNHDA and SQIVND (reference sequence). The V end lost 3 bases, the J end lost 0 bases, and 15 bases lay between the germline ends. CDR3 length: 18 amino acids. The CDR3 region is CASSIRGTDLSGANVLTF. CDR3 coding DNA: TGTGCCAGTAGTATCCGGGGGACAGACCTCTCTGGGGCCAACGTCCTGACTTTC.

This clone was seen a single time. The chain links TRBV7-9 to TRBJ1-1; possible D gene TRBD1, 5 bases. This CDR3 contains 14 residues. Germline V gene data show CDR1 as SEHNR and CDR2 as FQNEAQ (reference sequence). The V end was cut by 4 bases, the J end by 3 bases, with 12 bases between. CDR3 protein: CASSYEAGYTEAFF. The DNA for the CDR3 is TGTGCCAGCAGCTATGAAGCAGGGTACACTGAAGCTTTCTTT.

The chain couples TRBV18 to TRBJ2-3; TRBD1 might be the D (5 bases). CDR1 is KGHSH, CDR2 LQKENI, per germline. The CDR3 runs to 15 residues. V lost 3 bases, J lost 2 bases, and 12 bases lay in between. In DNA form, the CDR3 reads TGTGCCAGCTCACCTGACCAGGGCGACACAGATACGCAGTATTTT. Its translation: CASSPDQGDTDTQYF. Supplemented by reference TRBV18 and TRBJ2-3, the full variable domain reads NAGVMQNPRHLVRRRGQEARLRCSPMKGHSHVYWYRQLPEEGLKFMVYLQKENIIDESGMPKERFSAEFPKEGPSILRIQQVVRGDSAAYFCASSPDQGDTDTQYFGPGTRLTVL.

The V call is TRBV19, the J call TRBJ1-1; 7 positions agree with TRBD1. V was pared by 4 bases and J by 0 bases, with 2 bases of the junction left unmatched. The CDR3 consists of 14 residues. The germline V gene has CDR1 LNHDA and CDR2 SQIVND (reference sequence). Written as DNA, the CDR3 is TGTGCCAGTAGTACGACAGGGATGAACACTGAAGCTTTCTTT. Translated: CASSTTGMNTEAFF.

The gene calls are TRBV6-5 and TRBJ2-1; 8 nucleotides align to TRBD2. CDR1 is MNHEY, CDR2 SVGAGI, per germline. CDR3 length: 14 residues. The junction had 8 bases not matched to a gene; V was cut back by 6 bases and J by 7 bases. The CDR3 spells CASRFGLAGNEQFF. As DNA, the CDR3 is TGTGCCAGCAGATTCGGACTAGCTGGAAATGAGCAGTTCTTC.

This clone occurred once. The rearrangement links TRBV4-2 to TRBJ2-2, with 7 nucleotides matching TRBD1. V shed 2 bases, J shed 5 bases, and the junction held 5 bases outside the gene matches. The CDR3 spans 15 residues. Looked up from germline, CDR1 is LGHNA and CDR2 is YNFKEQ. CDR3 DNA sequence: TGTGCCAGCAGCCAAACGGGACAGCCAACCGGGGAGCTGTTTTTT. Protein: CASSQTGQPTGELFF.

This chain uses TRBV5-1 with TRBJ1-1, with D maybe TRBD1 (6 bases). V lost 4 bases to trimming and J lost 1 base, with 17 bases between them. This CDR3 region has 16 residues. Germline values: CDR1 SGHRS, CDR2 YFSETQ. The CDR3 sequence is CASSPNSGGANTEAFF. Written as DNA, the CDR3 is TGCGCCAGCAGCCCTAACTCGGGGGGGGCGAACACTGAAGCTTTCTTT.

The chain joins TRBV9 to TRBJ2-2; D may be TRBD2 (6 bases). Germline V lookup: CDR1 SGDLS, CDR2 YYNGEE. The CDR3 extends over 16 amino acids. Trimming pared 0 bases from V and 5 bases from J, leaving 14 bases between. DNA of the CDR3: TGTGCCAGCAGCGTAGGGGCAGGACGGGAGACCGGGGAGCTGTTTTTT. Residues: CASSVGAGRETGELFF. Looking up the rest from reference TRBV9 and TRBJ2-2 gives the full variable domain: DSGVTQTPKHLITATGQRVTLRCSPRSGDLSVYWYQQSLDQGLQFLIQYYNGEERAKGNILERFSAQQFPDLHSELNLSSLELGDSALYFCASSVGAGRETGELFFGEGSRLTVL.

The genes are TRBV30 and TRBJ2-3; the match to TRBD2 covers 11 bases. Unmatched junction bases numbered 17, after V lost 8 bases and J lost 4 bases. CDR1 GTSNPN and CDR2 SVGIG come from the germline V gene (reference sequence). The CDR3 length is 17 residues. The CDR3 loop reads CAHSGGASGGRADTQYF. CDR3 coding DNA: TGTGCCCATAGTGGGGGGGCTAGCGGGGGGCGAGCAGATACGCAGTATTTT.

This clone came up a few times. The rearrangement links TRBV19 to TRBJ1-5; TRBD1 matches 7 bases. Trimming removed 9 bases from V and 0 bases from J; junction bases left unmatched: 5. The CDR3 is made up of 14 amino acids. The germline gives CDR1 LNHDA, CDR2 SQIVND (reference sequence). The DNA of the CDR3 is TGTGCCAGCCGACAGGGATCTAGCAATCAGCCCCAGCATTTT. As protein: CASRQGSSNQPQHF.

This clone was observed once. This CDR3 reads CASSLSLSSYNSPLHF. The DNA of the CDR3 is TGTGCCAGCAGCTTGTCGCTGAGCTCCTATAATTCACCCCTCCACTTT. V gene TRBV5-6 combines with J gene TRBJ1-6; no definite D call. V dropped 1 base and J dropped 0 bases, with 8 bases sitting between them. Germline CDR1 SGHDT, CDR2 YYEEEE. There are 16 residues in the CDR3.

The chain links TRBV11-2 to TRBJ2-7, with D possibly matching TRBD1 (6 bases). V gave up 2 bases and J gave up 2 bases, with 10 bases separating them. CDR3 size: 14 residues. In germline, CDR1 is SGHAT, CDR2 FQNNGV. The CDR3 sequence: CASSLTAGAYEQYF. The CDR3 DNA follows: TGTGCCAGCAGCTTAACAGCAGGGGCCTACGAGCAGTACTTC.

This sequence joins TRBV5-1 and TRBJ1-6; D is undetermined. Germline-derived CDR1 and CDR2 are SGHRS and YFSETQ. The V end lost 0 bases, the J end lost 5 bases, and 6 bases lay between the germline ends. The CDR3 extends over 14 amino acids. The DNA for the CDR3 is TGCGCCAGCAGCTTGGTCTCGGATAATTCACCCCTCCACTTT. Amino acids: CASSLVSDNSPLHF.

The chain recombines TRBV6-1 with TRBJ1-5, with a possible D match to TRBD1 (5 bases). Germline V CDR1 and CDR2: MNHNS, SASEGT. The CDR3 spans 15 residues. Trimming removed 6 bases at V and 7 bases at J, with 19 bases between. The chain's CDR3 is CASSHAGGQGQPQHF. The CDR3 coding sequence is TGTGCCAGCAGCCATGCGGGAGGCCAGGGACAGCCCCAGCATTTT.

The gene calls are TRBV27 and TRBJ2-2; maybe TRBD1 (6 bases). Germline V gene data show CDR1 as MNHEY and CDR2 as SMNVEV (reference sequence). V was cut by 3 bases and J by 2 bases, with 13 bases left in between. The CDR3 is 16 residues long. CDR3 region: CASSFTGGRNTGELFF. The DNA of the CDR3 is TGTGCCAGCAGTTTCACTGGGGGCCGAAACACCGGGGAGCTGTTTTTT.

This chain links TRBV19 with TRBJ1-2, with D possibly TRBD1 on 5 matching bases. Per germline, CDR1 LNHDA and CDR2 SQIVND (reference sequence). Trimming removed 10 bases from V and 7 bases from J, with 19 bases in between. The CDR3 loop spans 13 amino acids. The CDR3 sequence is CAIQSRGGLGYTF. DNA of the CDR3: TGTGCCATCCAATCGAGGGGAGGCCTTGGCTACACCTTC. Variable domain in full (rest from reference TRBV19 and TRBJ1-2): DGGITQSPKYLFRKEGQNVTLSCEQNLNHDAMYWYRQDPGQGLRLIYYSQIVNDFQKGDIAEGYSVSREKKESFPLTVTSAQKNPTAFYLCAIQSRGGLGYTFGSGTRLTVV.

This chain joins TRBV4-2 and TRBJ2-3; no clear D. Germline V CDR1 and CDR2: LGHNA, YNFKEQ. The CDR3 is 13 residues long. Trimming left V 3 bases short and J 1 base short, with 5 bases between. CDR3 coding DNA: TGTGCCAGCAGCCATGCAGGCACAGATACGCAGTATTTT. Amino acid sequence: CASSHAGTDTQYF.

The rearrangement joins TRBV5-1 to TRBJ2-5, with D maybe TRBD1 (5 bases). The CDR3 consists of 12 residues. Trimming cost V 6 bases and J 4 bases, with 10 bases left between them. Germline V gene lookup returns CDR1 SGHRS and CDR2 YFSETQ. The CDR3 loop reads CASNGQGETQYF. In DNA form, the CDR3 reads TGCGCCAGCAACGGGCAGGGAGAGACCCAGTACTTC.

The rearrangement links TRBV6-6 to TRBJ2-3; 8 positions match TRBD2. This CDR3 has 16 amino acids. The germline V gene encodes CDR1 MNHNY and CDR2 SVGAGI (reference sequence). Trimming removed 3 bases from V and 0 bases from J; junction bases left unmatched: 5. CDR3 bases: TGTGCCAGCAGTTATACCGGGGGGGCTAGCACAGATACGCAGTATTTT. This codes for CASSYTGGASTDTQYF.

This chain joins TRBV27 and TRBJ2-1; D might be TRBD1 (5 bases). The CDR3 is 14 amino acids. V lost 3 bases and J lost 9, with 15 bases in between. Germline CDR1 MNHEY, CDR2 SMNVEV (reference sequence). The CDR3 nucleotides are TGTGCCAGCAGTTTGGGCAGGGTTAGAAGTGAGCAGTTCTTC. It encodes CASSLGRVRSEQFF.